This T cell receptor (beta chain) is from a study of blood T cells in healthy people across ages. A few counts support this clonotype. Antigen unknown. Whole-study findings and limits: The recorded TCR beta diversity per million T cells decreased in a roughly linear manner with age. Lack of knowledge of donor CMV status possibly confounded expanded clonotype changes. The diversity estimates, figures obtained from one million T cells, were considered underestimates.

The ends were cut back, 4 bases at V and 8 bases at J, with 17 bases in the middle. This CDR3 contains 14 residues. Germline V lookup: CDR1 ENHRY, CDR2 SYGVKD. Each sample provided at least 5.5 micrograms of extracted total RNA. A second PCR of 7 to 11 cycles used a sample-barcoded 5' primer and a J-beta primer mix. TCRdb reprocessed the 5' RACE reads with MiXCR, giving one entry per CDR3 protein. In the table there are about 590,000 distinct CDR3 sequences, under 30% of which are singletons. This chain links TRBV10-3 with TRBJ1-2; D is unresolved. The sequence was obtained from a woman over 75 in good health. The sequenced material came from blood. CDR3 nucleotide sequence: TGTGCCATCAGTGGGTCGGGCAGGAGCTTGGGCTACACCTTC. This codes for CAISGSGRSLGYTF.